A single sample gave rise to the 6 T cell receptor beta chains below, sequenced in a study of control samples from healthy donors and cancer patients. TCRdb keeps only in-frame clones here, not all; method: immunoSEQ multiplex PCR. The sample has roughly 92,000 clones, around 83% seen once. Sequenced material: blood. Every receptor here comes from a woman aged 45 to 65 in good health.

The CDR3 sequence: CASSKERGGNGCLSYNEQFF. CDR3 DNA sequence: TGTGCCAGCAGCAAAGAGAGGGGTGGAAACGGATGCCTCTCCTACAATGAGCAGTTCTTC. The chain has TRBV21-1 and TRBJ2-1. TRBV21-1 is an annotated pseudogene. The CDR3 is made up of 20 amino acids.

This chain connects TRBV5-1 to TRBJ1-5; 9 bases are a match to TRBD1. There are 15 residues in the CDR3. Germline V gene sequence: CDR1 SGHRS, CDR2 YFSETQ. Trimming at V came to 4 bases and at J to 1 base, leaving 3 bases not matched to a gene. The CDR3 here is CASSQTGGSNQPQHF. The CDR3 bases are TGCGCCAGCAGCCAGACAGGGGGAAGCAATCAGCCCCAGCATTTT.

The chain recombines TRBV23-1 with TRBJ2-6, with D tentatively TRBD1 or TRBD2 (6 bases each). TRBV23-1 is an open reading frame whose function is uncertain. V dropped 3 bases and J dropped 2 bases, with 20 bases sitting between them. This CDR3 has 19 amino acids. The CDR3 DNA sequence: TGCGCCAGCAGTCACAACGGGGGCAGGGTACTCACTGGGGCCAACGTCCTGACTTTC. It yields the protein CASSHNGGRVLTGANVLTF.

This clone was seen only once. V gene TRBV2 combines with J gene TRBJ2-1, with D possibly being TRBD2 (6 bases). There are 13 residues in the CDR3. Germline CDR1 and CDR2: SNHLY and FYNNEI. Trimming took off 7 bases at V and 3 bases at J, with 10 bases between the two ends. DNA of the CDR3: TGTGCCAGCATTAGCGGCCTCTACAATGAGCAGTTCTTC. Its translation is CASISGLYNEQFF.

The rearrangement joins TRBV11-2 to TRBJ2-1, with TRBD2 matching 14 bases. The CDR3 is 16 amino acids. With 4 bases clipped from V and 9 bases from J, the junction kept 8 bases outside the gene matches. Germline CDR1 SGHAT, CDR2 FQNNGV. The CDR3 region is CASSSQTSGRVGEQFF. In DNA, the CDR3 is TGTGCCAGCAGCTCCCAGACTAGCGGGAGGGTAGGTGAGCAGTTCTTC.

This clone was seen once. The chain's CDR3 is CASSGQGVYEQYF. The CDR3 nucleotides read TGTGCCAGCTCGGGACAAGGGGTCTACGAGCAGTACTTC. This chain joins TRBV6-6 and TRBJ2-7, with D perhaps TRBD1 (6 bases). This CDR3 region has 13 residues. V was trimmed by 8 bases and J by 3 bases, leaving 14 bases between them. Germline V gene sequence: CDR1 MNHNY, CDR2 SVGAGI (reference sequence).